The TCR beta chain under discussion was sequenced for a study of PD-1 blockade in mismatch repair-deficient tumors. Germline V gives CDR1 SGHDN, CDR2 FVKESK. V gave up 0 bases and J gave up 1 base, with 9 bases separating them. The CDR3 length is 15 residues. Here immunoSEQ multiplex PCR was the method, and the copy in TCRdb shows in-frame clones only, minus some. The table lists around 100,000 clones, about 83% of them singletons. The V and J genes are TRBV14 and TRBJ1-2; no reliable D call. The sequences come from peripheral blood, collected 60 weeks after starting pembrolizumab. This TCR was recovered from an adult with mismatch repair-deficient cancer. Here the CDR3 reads CASSQDLQSNYGYTF. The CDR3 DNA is TGTGCCAGCAGCCAAGATTTACAGAGTAACTATGGCTACACCTTC. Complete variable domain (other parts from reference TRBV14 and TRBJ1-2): EAGVTQFPSHSVIEKGQTVTLRCDPISGHDNLYWYRRVMGKEIKFLLHFVKESKQDESGMPNNRFLAERTGGTYSTLKVQPAELEDSGVYFCASSQDLQSNYGYTFGSGTRLTVV.